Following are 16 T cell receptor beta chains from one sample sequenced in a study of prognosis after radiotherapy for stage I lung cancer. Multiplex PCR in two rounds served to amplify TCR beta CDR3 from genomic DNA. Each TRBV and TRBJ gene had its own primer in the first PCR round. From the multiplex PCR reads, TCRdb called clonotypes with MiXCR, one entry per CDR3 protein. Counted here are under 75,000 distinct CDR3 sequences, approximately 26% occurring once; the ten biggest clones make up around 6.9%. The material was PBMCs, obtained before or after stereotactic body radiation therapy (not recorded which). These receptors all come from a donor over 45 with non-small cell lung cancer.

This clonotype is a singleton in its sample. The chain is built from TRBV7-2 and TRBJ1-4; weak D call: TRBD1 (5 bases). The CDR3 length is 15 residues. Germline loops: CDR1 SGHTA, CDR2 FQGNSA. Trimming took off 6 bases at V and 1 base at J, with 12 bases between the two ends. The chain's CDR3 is CASSQGRGTNEKLFF. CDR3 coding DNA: TGTGCCAGCAGTCAGGGAAGGGGAACTAATGAAAAACTGTTTTTT.

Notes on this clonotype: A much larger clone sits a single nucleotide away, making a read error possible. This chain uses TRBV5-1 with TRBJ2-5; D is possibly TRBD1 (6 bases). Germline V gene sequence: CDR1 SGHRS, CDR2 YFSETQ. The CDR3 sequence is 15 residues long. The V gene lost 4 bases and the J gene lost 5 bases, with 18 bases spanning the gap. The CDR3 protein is CASSQGHFRRETQYF. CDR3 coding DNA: TGCGCCAGCAGCCAGGGACACTTTAGGCGGGAGACCCAGTACTTC.

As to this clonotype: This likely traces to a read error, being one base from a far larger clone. As DNA, the CDR3 is TGTGCCAGCATTTACCAACCTCTGAACACTGAAGCTTTCTTT. Its protein is CASIYQPLNTEAFF. The chain combines TRBV6-1 with TRBJ1-1; D not resolved. Germline-derived CDR1 and CDR2 are MNHNS and SASEGT. Trimming took 7 bases from V and 0 from J, leaving 12 bases between them. The length of the CDR3 is 14 residues.

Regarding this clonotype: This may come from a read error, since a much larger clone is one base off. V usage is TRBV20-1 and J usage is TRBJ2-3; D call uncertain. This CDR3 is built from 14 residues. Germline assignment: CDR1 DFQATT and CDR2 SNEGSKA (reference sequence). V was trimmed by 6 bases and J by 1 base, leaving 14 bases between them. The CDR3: CSAPDIAGTDTQYF. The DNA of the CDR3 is TGCAGTGCCCCTGACATAGCTGGCACAGATACGCAGTATTTT.

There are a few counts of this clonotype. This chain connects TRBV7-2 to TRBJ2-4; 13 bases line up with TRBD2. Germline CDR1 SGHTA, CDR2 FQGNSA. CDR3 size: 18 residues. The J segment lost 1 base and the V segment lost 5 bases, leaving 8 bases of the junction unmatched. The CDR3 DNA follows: TGTGCCAGCAGCGACACTAGCGGGGGGGATACCGCCAAAAACATTCAGTACTTC. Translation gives CASSDTSGGDTAKNIQYF.

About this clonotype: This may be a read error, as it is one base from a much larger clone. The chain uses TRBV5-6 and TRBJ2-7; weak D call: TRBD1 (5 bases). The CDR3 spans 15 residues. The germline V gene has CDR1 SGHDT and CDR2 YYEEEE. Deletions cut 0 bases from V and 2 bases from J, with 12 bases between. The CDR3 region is CASSLVRTPTYEQYF. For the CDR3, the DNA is TGTGCCAGCAGCTTGGTGCGGACACCTACCTACGAGCAGTACTTC.

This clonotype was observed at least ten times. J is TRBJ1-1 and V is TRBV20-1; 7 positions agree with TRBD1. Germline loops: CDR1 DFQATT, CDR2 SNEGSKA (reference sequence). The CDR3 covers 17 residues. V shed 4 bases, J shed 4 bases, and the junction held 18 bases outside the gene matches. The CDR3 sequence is CSATRPTYRQGTTEAFF. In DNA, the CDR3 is TGCAGTGCTACACGCCCCACCTATAGACAGGGTACCACTGAAGCTTTCTTT.

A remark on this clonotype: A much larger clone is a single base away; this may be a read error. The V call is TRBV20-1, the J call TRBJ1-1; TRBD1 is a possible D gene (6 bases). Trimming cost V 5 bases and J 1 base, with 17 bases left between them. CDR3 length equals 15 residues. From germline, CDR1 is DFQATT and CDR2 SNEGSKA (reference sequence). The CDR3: CSAPSTRGTNTEAFF. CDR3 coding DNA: TGCAGTGCTCCGTCGACAAGGGGGACGAACACTGAAGCTTTCTTT.

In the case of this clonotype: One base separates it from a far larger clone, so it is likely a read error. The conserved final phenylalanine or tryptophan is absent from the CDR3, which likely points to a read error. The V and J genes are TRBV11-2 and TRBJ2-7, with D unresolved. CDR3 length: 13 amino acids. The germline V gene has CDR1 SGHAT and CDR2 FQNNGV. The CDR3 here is CASSFRPSHEQYL. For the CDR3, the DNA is TGTGCCAGCAGCTTCCGGCCCTCCCACGAGCAGTACCTC.

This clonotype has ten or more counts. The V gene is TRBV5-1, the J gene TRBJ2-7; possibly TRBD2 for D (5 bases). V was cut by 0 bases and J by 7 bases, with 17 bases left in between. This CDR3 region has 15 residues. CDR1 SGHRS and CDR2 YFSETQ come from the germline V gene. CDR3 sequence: CASSLALERTGEQYF. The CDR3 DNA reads TGCGCCAGCAGCTTGGCTCTCGAGAGGACGGGGGAGCAGTACTTC. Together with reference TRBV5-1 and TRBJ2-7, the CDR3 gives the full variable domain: KAGVTQTPRYLIKTRGQQVTLSCSPISGHRSVSWYQQTPGQGLQFLFEYFSETQRNKGNFPGRFSGRQFSNSRSEMNVSTLELGDSALYLCASSLALERTGEQYFGPGTRLTVT.

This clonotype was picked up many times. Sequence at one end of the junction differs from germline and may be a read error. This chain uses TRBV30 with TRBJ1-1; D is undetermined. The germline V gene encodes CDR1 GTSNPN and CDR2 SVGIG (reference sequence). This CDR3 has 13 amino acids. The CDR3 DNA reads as TGTGCCTGGAGTTGGACGGTGAACGCTGAAGCTTTCTTT. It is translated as CAWSWTVNAEAFF.

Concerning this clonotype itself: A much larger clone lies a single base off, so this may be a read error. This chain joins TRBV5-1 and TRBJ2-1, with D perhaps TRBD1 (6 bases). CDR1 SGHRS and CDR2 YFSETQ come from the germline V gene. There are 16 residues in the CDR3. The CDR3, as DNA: TGCGCCAGCAGCTTGACAGGGAGTGGCTGGGGCAATGAGAAGTTCTTC. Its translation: CASSLTGSGWGNEKFF.

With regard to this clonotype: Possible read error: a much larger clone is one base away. The CDR3 DNA follows: TGCAATGCTGGTGAACAGTTTTTGCAGCATTTT. Translation gives CNAGEQFLQHF. V gene TRBV20-1 combines with J gene TRBJ1-5; no reliable D call. Germline loops: CDR1 DFQATT, CDR2 SNEGSKA (reference sequence). CDR3 size: 11 residues.

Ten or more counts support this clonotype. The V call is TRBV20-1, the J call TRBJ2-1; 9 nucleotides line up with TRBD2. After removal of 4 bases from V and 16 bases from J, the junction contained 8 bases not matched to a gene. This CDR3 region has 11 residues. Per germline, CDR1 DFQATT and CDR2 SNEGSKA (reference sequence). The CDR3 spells CSANPAGGRFF. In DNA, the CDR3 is TGCAGTGCTAATCCCGCGGGGGGGCGCTTCTTC.

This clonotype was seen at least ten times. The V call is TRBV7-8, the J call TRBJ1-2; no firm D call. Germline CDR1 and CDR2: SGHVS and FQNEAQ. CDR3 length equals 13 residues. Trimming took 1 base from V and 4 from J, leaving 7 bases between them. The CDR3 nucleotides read TGTGCCAGCAGCTTAGTGGGAGTCTATGGCTACACCTTC. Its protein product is CASSLVGVYGYTF.

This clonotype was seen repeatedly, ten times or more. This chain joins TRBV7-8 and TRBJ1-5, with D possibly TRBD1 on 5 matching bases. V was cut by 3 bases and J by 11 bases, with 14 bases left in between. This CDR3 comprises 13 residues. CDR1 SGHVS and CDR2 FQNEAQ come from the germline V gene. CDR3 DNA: TGTGCCAGCAGCTTTTCGAAGGGGCAGACCCAGCATTTT. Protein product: CASSFSKGQTQHF. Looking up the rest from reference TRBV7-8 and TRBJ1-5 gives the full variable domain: GAGVSQSPRYKVAKRGQDVALRCDPISGHVSLFWYQQALGQGPEFLTYFQNEAQLDKSGLPSDRFFAERPEGSVSTLKIQRTQQEDSAVYLCASSFSKGQTQHFGDGTRLSIL.